This T cell receptor (beta chain) was sequenced for a study of blood T cell repertoires in COVID-19. Some clones are missing from TCRdb's copy, which holds only in-frame ones; the method was immunoSEQ multiplex PCR. The sample has about 210,000 clones, approximately 85% seen once. Looked up from germline, CDR1 is SGHAT and CDR2 is FQNNGV. Between the trimmed V and J ends, which lost 2 bases and 1 base, there was a span of 8 bases. The CDR3 covers 14 residues. Concerning this clone itself: The sample carries other DNA sequences with the same CDR3.

The chain uses TRBV11-2 and TRBJ1-1, with unresolved D. The TCR was taken from a woman of 80 years or more with acute or convalescent COVID-19. The sequencing input was peripheral blood. CDR3 region: CASSLQAGNTEAFF. The CDR3 DNA follows: TGTGCCAGCAGCTTACAAGCGGGGAACACTGAAGCTTTCTTT.